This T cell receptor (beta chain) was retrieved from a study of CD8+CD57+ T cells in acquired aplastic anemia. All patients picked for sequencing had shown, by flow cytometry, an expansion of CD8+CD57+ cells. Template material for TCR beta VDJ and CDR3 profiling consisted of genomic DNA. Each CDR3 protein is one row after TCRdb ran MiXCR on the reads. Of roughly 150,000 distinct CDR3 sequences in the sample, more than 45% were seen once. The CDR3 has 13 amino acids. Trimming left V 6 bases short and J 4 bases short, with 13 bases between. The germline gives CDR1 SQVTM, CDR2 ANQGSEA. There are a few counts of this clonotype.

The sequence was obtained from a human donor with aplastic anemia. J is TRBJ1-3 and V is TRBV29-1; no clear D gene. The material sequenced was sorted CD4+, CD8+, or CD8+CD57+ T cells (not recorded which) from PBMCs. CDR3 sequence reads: CSVTSTQGNTIYF. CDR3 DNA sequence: TGCAGCGTGACATCCACACAAGGAAACACCATATATTTT.